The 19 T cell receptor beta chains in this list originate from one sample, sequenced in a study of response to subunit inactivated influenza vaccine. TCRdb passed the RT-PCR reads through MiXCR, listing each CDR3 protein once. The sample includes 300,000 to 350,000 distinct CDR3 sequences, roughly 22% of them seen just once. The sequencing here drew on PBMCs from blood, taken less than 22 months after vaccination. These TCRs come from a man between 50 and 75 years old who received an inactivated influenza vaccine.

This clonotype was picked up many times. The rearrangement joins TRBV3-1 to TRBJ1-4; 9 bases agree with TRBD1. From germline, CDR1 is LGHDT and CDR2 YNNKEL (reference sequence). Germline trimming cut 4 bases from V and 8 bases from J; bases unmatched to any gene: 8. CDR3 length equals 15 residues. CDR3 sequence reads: CASSLGQGNGEKLFF. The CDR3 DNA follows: TGTGCCAGCAGCCTTGGACAGGGGAACGGCGAAAAACTGTTTTTT.

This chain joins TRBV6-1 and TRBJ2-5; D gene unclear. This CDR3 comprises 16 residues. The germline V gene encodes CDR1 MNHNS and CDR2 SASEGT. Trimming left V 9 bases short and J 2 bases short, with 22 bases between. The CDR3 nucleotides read TGTGCCAGGCAAGGGTCGAGCAGAAAAAATCAAGAGACCCAGTACTTC. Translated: CARQGSSRKNQETQYF.

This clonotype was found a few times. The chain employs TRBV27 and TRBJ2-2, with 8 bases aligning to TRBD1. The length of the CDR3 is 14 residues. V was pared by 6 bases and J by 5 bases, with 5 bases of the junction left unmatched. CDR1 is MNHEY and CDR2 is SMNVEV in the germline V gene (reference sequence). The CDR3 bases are TGTGCCAGCAGATGGACAGGGTTGACCGGGGAGCTGTTTTTT. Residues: CASRWTGLTGELFF.

The chain's CDR3 is CASSLRDTSPLHF. The CDR3 bases are TGTGCCAGCAGCCTCCGGGACACTTCACCCCTCCACTTT. The gene calls are TRBV7-2 and TRBJ1-6, with D maybe TRBD1 (6 bases). There are 13 residues in the CDR3. The V end lost 5 bases, the J end lost 9 bases, and 11 bases lay between the germline ends. Germline assignment: CDR1 SGHTA and CDR2 FQGNSA.

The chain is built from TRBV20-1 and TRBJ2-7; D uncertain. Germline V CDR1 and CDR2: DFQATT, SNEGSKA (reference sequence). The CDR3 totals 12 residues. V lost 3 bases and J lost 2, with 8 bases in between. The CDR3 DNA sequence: TGCAGTGCTAGTAACCCGGCCTACGAGCAGTACTTC. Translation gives CSASNPAYEQYF.

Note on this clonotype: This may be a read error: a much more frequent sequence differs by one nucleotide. The CDR3 DNA sequence: TGTGCCAGCACCCTGAGCGGGGGGGGCGGCAACACCTTC. This codes for CASTLSGGGGNTF. The chain combines TRBV28 with TRBJ1-2; D is perhaps TRBD1 (6 bases). Germline values: CDR1 MDHEN, CDR2 SYDVKM. The CDR3 contains 13 residues. V lost 7 bases and J lost 12, with 21 bases in between.

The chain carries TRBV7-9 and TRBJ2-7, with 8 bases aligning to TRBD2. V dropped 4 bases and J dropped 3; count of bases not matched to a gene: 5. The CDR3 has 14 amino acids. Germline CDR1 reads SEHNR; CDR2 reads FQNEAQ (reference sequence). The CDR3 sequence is CASSYRSGGYEQYF. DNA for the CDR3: TGTGCCAGCAGCTATAGGAGCGGGGGCTACGAGCAGTACTTC.

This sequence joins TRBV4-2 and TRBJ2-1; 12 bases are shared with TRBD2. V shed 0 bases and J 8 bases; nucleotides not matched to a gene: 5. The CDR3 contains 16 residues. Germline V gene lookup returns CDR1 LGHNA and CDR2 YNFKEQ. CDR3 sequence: CASSQDVTSGRDEQFF. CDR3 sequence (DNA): TGTGCCAGCAGCCAAGATGTGACTAGCGGGAGAGATGAGCAGTTCTTC.

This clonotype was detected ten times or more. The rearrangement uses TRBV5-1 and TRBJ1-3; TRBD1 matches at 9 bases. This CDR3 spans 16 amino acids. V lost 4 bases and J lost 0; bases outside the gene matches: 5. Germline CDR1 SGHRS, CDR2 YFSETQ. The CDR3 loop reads CASSLQQGASGNTIYF. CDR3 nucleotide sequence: TGCGCCAGCAGCCTACAACAGGGGGCCTCTGGAAACACCATATATTTT.

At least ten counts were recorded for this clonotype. The CDR3 DNA reads as TGTGCCAGCATGCGGGACACCAATCAGCCCCAGCATTTT. Encoded protein: CASMRDTNQPQHF. The gene calls are TRBV2 and TRBJ1-5, with D possibly being TRBD1 (6 bases). The germline V and J ends were trimmed by 7 bases and 3 bases, with 10 bases remaining between them. The CDR3 consists of 13 residues. The germline V gene encodes CDR1 SNHLY and CDR2 FYNNEI.

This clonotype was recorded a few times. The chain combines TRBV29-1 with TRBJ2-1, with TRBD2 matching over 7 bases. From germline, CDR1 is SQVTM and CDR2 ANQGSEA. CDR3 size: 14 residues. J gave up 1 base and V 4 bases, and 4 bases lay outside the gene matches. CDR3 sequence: CSVGAGQSYNEQFF. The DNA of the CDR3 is TGCAGCGTTGGAGCGGGGCAGTCCTACAATGAGCAGTTCTTC.

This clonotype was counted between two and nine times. Here the CDR3 DNA reads TGTGCCAGTAGTACCCGGGACAGGGGAAACTATGGCTACACCTTC. Amino acid sequence: CASSTRDRGNYGYTF. This rearrangement joins TRBV19 to TRBJ1-2, with TRBD1 identical over 10 bases. V was clipped by 4 bases and J by 2 bases; unmatched bases: 4. The V gene's germline CDR1 is LNHDA and CDR2 SQIVND (reference sequence). CDR3 length: 15 residues.

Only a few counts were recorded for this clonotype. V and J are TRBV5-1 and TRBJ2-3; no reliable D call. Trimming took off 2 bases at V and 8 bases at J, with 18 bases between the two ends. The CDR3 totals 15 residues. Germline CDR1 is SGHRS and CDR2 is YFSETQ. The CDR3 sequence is CASSFIDNRIGTQYF. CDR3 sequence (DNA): TGCGCCAGCAGCTTTATAGATAATAGGATTGGTACGCAGTATTTT.

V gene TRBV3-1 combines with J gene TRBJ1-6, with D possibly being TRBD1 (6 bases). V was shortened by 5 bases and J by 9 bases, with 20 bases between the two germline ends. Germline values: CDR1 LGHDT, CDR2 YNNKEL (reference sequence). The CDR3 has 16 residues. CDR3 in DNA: TGTGCCAGCAGCACTCTCCAGGGGATCGGCGGTTCACCCCTCCACTTT. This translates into CASSTLQGIGGSPLHF. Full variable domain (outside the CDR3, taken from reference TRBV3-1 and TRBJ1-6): DTAVSQTPKYLVTQMGNDKSIKCEQNLGHDTMYWYKQDSKKFLKIMFSYNNKELIINETVPNRFSPKSPDKAHLNLHINSLELGDSAVYFCASSTLQGIGGSPLHFGNGTRLTVT.

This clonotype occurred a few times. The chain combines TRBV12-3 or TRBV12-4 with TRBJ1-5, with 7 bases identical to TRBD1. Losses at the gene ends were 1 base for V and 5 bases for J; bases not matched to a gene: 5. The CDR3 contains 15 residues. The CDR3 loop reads CASSLESGGHQPQHF. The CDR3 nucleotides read TGTGCCAGCAGTTTAGAGTCAGGGGGTCATCAGCCCCAGCATTTT.

CDR3 sequence (DNA): TGCAGCGTTCCCAGCGGGAGTAGAGAGACCCAGTACTTC. Encoded protein: CSVPSGSRETQYF. This chain links TRBV29-1 with TRBJ2-5, with 8 bases identical to TRBD2. V was pared by 5 bases and J by 4 bases, with 6 bases of the junction left unmatched. In germline, CDR1 is SQVTM, CDR2 ANQGSEA. This CDR3 has 13 residues. The full variable domain, in which reference TRBV29-1 and TRBJ2-5 provide the parts outside the CDR3, is SAVISQKPSRDICQRGTSLTIQCQVDSQVTMMFWYRQQPGQSLTLIATANQGSEATYESGFVIDKFPISRPNLTFSTLTVSNMSPEDSSIYLCSVPSGSRETQYFGPGTRLLVL.

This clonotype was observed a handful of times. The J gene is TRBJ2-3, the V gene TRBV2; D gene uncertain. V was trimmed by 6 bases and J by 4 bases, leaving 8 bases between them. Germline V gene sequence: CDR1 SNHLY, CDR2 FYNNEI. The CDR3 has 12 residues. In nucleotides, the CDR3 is TGTGCCAGCAGCCAACCCCCAGATACGCAGTATTTT. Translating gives CASSQPPDTQYF.

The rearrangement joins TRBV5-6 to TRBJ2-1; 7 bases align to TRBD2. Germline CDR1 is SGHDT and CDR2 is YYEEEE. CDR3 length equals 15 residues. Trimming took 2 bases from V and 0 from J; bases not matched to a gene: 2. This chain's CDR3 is CASSLREASYNEQFF. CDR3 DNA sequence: TGTGCCAGCAGCTTACGGGAGGCCTCCTACAATGAGCAGTTCTTC.

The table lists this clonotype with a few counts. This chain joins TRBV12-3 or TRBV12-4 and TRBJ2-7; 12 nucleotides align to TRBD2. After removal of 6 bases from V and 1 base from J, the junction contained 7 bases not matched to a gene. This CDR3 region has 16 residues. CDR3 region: CASSFMGTSGSYEQYF. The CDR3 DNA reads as TGTGCCAGCAGCTTCATGGGGACTAGCGGGTCCTACGAGCAGTACTTC.